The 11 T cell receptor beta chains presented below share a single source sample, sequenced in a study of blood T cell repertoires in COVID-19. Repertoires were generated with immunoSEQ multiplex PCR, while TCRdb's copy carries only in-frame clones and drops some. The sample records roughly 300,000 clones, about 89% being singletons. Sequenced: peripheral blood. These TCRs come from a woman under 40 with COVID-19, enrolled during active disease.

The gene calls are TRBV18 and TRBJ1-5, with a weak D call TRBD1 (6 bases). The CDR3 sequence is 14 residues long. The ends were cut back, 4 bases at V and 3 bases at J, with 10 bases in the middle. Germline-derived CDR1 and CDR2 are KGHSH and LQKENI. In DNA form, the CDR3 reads TGTGCCAGCTCACAAGGACAGATCAATCAGCCCCAGCATTTT. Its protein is CASSQGQINQPQHF.

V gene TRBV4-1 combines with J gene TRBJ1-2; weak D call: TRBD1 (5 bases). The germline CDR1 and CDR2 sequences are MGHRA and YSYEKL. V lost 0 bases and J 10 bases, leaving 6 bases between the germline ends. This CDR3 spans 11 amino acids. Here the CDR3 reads CASSQEGDYTF. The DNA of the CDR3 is TGCGCCAGCAGCCAAGAAGGGGACTACACCTTC.

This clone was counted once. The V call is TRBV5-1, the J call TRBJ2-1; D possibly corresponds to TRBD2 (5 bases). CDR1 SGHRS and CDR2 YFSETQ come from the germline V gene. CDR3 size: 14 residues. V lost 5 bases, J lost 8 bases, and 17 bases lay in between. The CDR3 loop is CASRSERPGDEQFF. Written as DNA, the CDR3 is TGCGCCAGCAGGTCAGAAAGGCCCGGGGATGAGCAGTTCTTC.

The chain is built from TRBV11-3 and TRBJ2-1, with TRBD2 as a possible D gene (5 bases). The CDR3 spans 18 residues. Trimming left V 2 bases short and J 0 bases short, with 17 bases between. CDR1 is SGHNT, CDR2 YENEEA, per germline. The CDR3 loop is CASSLRGSSYGSYNEQFF. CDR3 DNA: TGTGCCAGCAGCTTAAGAGGGAGCTCCTATGGCTCCTACAATGAGCAGTTCTTC.

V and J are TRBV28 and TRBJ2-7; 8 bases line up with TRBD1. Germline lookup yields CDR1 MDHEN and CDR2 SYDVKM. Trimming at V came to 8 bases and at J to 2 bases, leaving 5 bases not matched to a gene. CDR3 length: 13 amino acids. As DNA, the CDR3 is TGTGCCAGCTCGGACAGGGCGACCTACGAGCAGTACTTC. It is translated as CASSDRATYEQYF.

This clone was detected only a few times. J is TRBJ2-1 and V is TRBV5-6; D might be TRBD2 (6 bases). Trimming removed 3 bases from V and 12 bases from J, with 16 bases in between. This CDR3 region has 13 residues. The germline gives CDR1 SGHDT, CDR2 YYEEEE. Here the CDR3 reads CASSWGTSGGQFF. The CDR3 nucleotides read TGTGCCAGCAGCTGGGGGACCTCCGGGGGGCAGTTCTTC.

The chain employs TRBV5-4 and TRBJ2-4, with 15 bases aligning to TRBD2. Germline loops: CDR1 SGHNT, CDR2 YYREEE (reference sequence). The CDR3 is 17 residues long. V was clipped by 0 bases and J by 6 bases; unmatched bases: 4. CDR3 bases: TGTGCCAGCAGCTTGGGGACTAGCGGGAGGGCCGGAAACATTCAGTACTTC. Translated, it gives CASSLGTSGRAGNIQYF.

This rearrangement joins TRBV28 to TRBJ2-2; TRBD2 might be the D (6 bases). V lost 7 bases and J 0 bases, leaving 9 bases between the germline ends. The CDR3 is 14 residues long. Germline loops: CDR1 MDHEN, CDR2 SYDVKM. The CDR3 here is CASKWDSNTGELFF. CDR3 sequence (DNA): TGTGCCAGCAAGTGGGACTCGAACACCGGGGAGCTGTTTTTT. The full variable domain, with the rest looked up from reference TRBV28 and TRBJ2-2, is DVKVTQSSRYLVKRTGEKVFLECVQDMDHENMFWYRQDPGLGLRLIYFSYDVKMKEKGDIPEGYSVSREKKERFSLILESASTNQTSMYLCASKWDSNTGELFFGEGSRLTVL.

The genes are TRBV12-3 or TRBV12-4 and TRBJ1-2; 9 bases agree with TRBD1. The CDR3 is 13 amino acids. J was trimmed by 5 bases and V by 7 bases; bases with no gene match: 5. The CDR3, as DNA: TGTGCCAGCATCGACGACAGGGGGTATGGCTACACCTTC. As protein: CASIDDRGYGYTF.

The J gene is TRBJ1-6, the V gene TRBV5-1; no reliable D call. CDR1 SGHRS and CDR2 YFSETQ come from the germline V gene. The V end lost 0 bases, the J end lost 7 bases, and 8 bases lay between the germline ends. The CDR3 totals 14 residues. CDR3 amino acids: CASSLGQSNSPLHF. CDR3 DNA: TGCGCCAGCAGCTTGGGACAATCGAATTCACCCCTCCACTTT.

CDR3 residues: CASSAGTGFNEQFF. The CDR3 DNA is TGTGCCAGCAGTGCCGGGACAGGGTTCAATGAGCAGTTCTTC. The chain couples TRBV27 to TRBJ2-1; TRBD1 matches 9 bases. The CDR3 is 14 amino acids. The junction had 5 bases not matched to a gene; V was cut back by 5 bases and J by 6 bases. The germline gives CDR1 MNHEY, CDR2 SMNVEV (reference sequence).